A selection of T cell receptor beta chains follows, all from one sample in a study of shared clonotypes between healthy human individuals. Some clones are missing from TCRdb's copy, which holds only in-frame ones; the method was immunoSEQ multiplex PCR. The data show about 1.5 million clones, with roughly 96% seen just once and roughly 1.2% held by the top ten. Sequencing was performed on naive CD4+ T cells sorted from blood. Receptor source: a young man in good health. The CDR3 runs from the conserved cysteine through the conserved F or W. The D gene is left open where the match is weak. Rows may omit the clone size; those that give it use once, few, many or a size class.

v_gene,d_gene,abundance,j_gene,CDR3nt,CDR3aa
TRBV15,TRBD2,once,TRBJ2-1,TGTGCCACCAGAGATGATCTGACGGCGGGAGGCCGGTTCAATGAGCAGTTCTTC,CATRDDLTAGGRFNEQFF
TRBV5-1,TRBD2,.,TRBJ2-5,TGCGCCAGCAGCTTGGGTGGTGCGGGAGGAAAGACCCAGTACTTC,CASSLGGAGGKTQYF
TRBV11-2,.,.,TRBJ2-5,TGTGCCAGCAGCTTAAGCCTAGCTCTCCCCCCAGAGACCCAGTACTTC,CASSLSLALPPETQYF
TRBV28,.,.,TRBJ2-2,TGTGCCAGCAGTTCGGGGTCAGGCACCGGGGAGCTGTTTTTT,CASSSGSGTGELFF
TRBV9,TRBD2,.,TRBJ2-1,TGTGCCAGCAGTGAGACTAGCGGGGCCTACAATGAGCAGTTCTTC,CASSETSGAYNEQFF
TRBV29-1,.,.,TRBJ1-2,TGCAGCGTAGAACTTTACCGGGGCTATGGCTACACCTTC,CSVELYRGYGYTF
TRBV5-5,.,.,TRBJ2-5,TGTGCCAGCAGCTTGGAGTACCAAGAGACCCAGTACTTC,CASSLEYQETQYF
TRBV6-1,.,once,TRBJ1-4,TGTGCCAGCAGTTCACAGGGATCTAATGAAAAACTGTTTTTT,CASSSQGSNEKLFF
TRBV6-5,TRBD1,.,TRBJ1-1,TGTGCCAGCAGTTACGGGGGACAGGGGAACACTGAAGCTTTCTTT,CASSYGGQGNTEAFF
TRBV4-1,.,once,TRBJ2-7,TGCGCCAGCAGCCAAGACAAGGGGCGCACCGCCTCCTACGAGCAGTACTTC,CASSQDKGRTASYEQYF
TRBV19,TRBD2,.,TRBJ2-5,TGTGCCAGTAGTACCTCGTTTACTAGCGGGATACAAGAGACCCAGTACTTC,CASSTSFTSGIQETQYF
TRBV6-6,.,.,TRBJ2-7,TGTGCCAGCCGGGGGGCGTCAAGCTCCTACGAGCAGTACTTC,CASRGASSSYEQYF
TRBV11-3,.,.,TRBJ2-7,TGTGCCAGCAGCTTAGGGGACGGACCCTACGAGCAGTACTTC,CASSLGDGPYEQYF
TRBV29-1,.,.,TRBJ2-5,TGCAGCGTTGAATTCAGGTCCCAAGAGACCCAGTACTTC,CSVEFRSQETQYF
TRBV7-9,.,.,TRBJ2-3,TGTGCCAGCAGCTTAGCGGGGGCCGTCACAGATACGCAGTATTTT,CASSLAGAVTDTQYF
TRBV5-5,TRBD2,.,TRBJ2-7,TGTGCCAGCAGTCGACTAGCGGGAGGGTCCGAGCAGTACTTC,CASSRLAGGSEQYF
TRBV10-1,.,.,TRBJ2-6,TGCGCCAGCAGTGCATCGGGTCTGCCTGGGGCCAACGTCCTGACTTTC,CASSASGLPGANVLTF
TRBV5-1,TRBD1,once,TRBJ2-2,TGCGCCAGCAGCCCACAGGGGGGCAACACCGGGGAGCTGTTTTTT,CASSPQGGNTGELFF
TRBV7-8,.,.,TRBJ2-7,TGTGCCAGCAGCTTATTGGTCCACGAGCAGTACTTC,CASSLLVHEQYF
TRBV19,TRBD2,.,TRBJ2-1,TGTGCCAGTACCCCCCAGGGCGGGGGCTCCTACAATGAGCAGTTCTTC,CASTPQGGGSYNEQFF
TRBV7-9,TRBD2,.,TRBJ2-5,TGTGCCAGCAGCCCACCGGTTTGGCTAGCGGCCGAAGAGACCCAGTACTTC,CASSPPVWLAAEETQYF
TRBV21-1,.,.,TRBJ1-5,TGTGCCAGCAGCATTTCGACATGCCCGGGACACCTTACCGATAGCAATCAGCCCCAGCATTTT,CASSISTCPGHLTDSNQPQHF
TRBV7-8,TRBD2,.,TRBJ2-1,TGTGCCAGCAGCTCCACAAGCGGGATAAGCTCCTACAATGAGCAGTTCTTC,CASSSTSGISSYNEQFF
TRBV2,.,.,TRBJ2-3,TGTGCCCAAGCCTACACGGGCACAGATACGCAGTATTTT,CAQAYTGTDTQYF
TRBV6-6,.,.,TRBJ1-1,TGTGCCAGCAGTTACTGGGGGGAGAACACTGAAGCTTTCTTT,CASSYWGENTEAFF
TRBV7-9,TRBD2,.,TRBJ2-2,TGTGCCAATACGTATAGCGGGAGCGGCACCGGGGAGCTGTTTTTT,CANTYSGSGTGELFF
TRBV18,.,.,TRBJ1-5,TGTGCCAGCTCACCACCGAGTTTCCGGGGCAATCAGCCCCAGCATTTT,CASSPPSFRGNQPQHF
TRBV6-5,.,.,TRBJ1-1,TGTGCCAGCAGTGGGGGTGTGAACACTGAAGCTTTCTTT,CASSGGVNTEAFF
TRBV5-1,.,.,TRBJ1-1,TGCGCCAGCAGGACAGTTATGAACACTGAAGCTTTCTTT,CASRTVMNTEAFF
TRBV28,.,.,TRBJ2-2,TGTGCCAGCAGTTTGGGCGGATTAGTGAACACCGGGGAGCTGTTTTTT,CASSLGGLVNTGELFF
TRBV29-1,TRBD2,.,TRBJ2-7,TGCAGCGCTAGACTAGCGGGAGCCTACGAGCAGTACTTC,CSARLAGAYEQYF
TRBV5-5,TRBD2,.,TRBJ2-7,TGTGCCAGCAGCGACGGACTAGCGGGGTCTCCGTACTCCTACGAGCAGTACTTC,CASSDGLAGSPYSYEQYF
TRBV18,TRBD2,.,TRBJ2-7,TGTGCCAGCTCACCACTAGCGGGAGGAAAAAGTTACGAGCAGTACTTC,CASSPLAGGKSYEQYF
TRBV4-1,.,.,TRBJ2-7,TGCGCCAGCAGCCAGGGACCCTTAAACTCCTACGAGCAGTACTTC,CASSQGPLNSYEQYF
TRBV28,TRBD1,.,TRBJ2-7,TGTGCCAGCAGTACAGGGGTCCCCTACGAGCAGTACTTC,CASSTGVPYEQYF
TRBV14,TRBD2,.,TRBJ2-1,TGTGCCAGCAGCCAAGATTCCCTTAGCGGGGGACGCAATGAGCAGTTCTTC,CASSQDSLSGGRNEQFF
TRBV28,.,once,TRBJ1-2,TGTGCCAGCAGTTTATACACACAAACTAACTATGGCTACACCTTC,CASSLYTQTNYGYTF
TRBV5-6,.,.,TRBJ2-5,TGTGCCAGCAGCTATACAGGAACAGAGACCCAGTACTTC,CASSYTGTETQYF
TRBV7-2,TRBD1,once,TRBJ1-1,TGTGCCAGCAGCCGGTCAACAGGGGACACTGAAGCTTTCTTT,CASSRSTGDTEAFF
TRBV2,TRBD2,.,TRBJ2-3,TGTGCCAGCAGTGAAGTTAGCGGGATAGATACGCAGTATTTT,CASSEVSGIDTQYF
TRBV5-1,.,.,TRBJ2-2,TGCGCCAGCAGGGCTACTGGGGCAGGCGGGGAGCTGTTTTTT,CASRATGAGGELFF
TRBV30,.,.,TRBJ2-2,TGTGCCTGGAGTTTAGCGGAGAGGGCCGGGGAGCTGTTTTTT,CAWSLAERAGELFF
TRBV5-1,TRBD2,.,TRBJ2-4,TGCGCCAGCAGTGCTGAGACACTAGCGGGAGTCAAAAACATTCAGTACTTC,CASSAETLAGVKNIQYF
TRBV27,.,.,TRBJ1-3,TGTGCCAGCAGCCAGGGGTCCTCTGGAAACACCATATATTTT,CASSQGSSGNTIYF
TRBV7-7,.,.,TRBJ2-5,TGTGCCAGCAGCTTAAACCCAGCGGGTGGGACCCAGTACTTC,CASSLNPAGGTQYF
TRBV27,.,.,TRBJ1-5,TGTGCCAGCAGTGAATCAGGGGCACGGGCCCAGCATTTT,CASSESGARAQHF
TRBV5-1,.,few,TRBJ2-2,TGCGCCAGCAGCCAGGACCCCGTAGGGACCGGGGAGCTGTTTTTT,CASSQDPVGTGELFF
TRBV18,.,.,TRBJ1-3,TGTGCCAGCTCACCACCGCGGCAGCCTTTCTCTGGAAACACCATATATTTT,CASSPPRQPFSGNTIYF
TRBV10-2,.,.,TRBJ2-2,TGCGCCAGCAGCTGGCTGACCGGGGAGCTGTTTTTT,CASSWLTGELFF
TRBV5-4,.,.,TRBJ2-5,TGTGCCAGCAGCAAGGGACACTCCCAAGAGACCCAGTACTTC,CASSKGHSQETQYF